Below, 25 T cell receptor beta chains from the same sample are listed, as sequenced in a study of beta chain features in type 1 diabetes. Expressed TCRB transcripts got sequenced, as all isolated RNA was reverse transcribed. Measured with immunoSEQ multiplex PCR; TCRdb has only the in-frame clones, and not every one. The sample lists 300,000 to 400,000 clones, about 12% occurring once. Source material: naive CD4+ T cells from blood. All receptors come from a man aged 18 to 30 in good health.

The rearrangement joins TRBV28 to TRBJ1-5, with no clear D. From germline, CDR1 is MDHEN and CDR2 SYDVKM. CDR3 size: 14 residues. The ends were cut back, 9 bases at V and 1 base at J, with 13 bases in the middle. CDR3 amino acids: CASSVVLSNQPQHF. The DNA of the CDR3 is TGTGCCAGTAGCGTGGTGTTGAGCAATCAGCCCCAGCATTTT. Using reference TRBV28 and TRBJ1-5 for the parts outside the CDR3, the full variable domain is DVKVTQSSRYLVKRTGEKVFLECVQDMDHENMFWYRQDPGLGLRLIYFSYDVKMKEKGDIPEGYSVSREKKERFSLILESASTNQTSMYLCASSVVLSNQPQHFGDGTRLSIL.

This clone was counted only a few times. The DNA of the CDR3 is TGTGCCAGCAGCCCCACTGCGTCTGGCTATGGCTACACCTTC. It translates to CASSPTASGYGYTF. V and J are TRBV7-6 and TRBJ1-2; D call uncertain. Trimming took 5 bases from V and 4 from J, leaving 14 bases between them. Per the germline V gene, CDR1 is SGHVS and CDR2 is FNYEAQ. The CDR3 length is 14 residues.

V and J are TRBV4-1 and TRBJ1-3, with TRBD1 matching 8 bases. Germline V CDR1 and CDR2: MGHRA, YSYEKL. Trimming took 5 bases from V and 0 from J; bases not matched to a gene: 6. This CDR3 region has 16 residues. The chain's CDR3 is CASSYTTGGSGNTIYF. The DNA for the CDR3 is TGCGCCAGCAGCTACACCACAGGGGGCTCTGGAAACACCATATATTTT.

This clone appeared a few times. V and J are TRBV18 and TRBJ2-5; possible D gene TRBD1, 5 bases. The CDR3 spans 13 residues. Trimming pared 3 bases from V and 3 bases from J, leaving 8 bases between. From germline, CDR1 is KGHSH and CDR2 LQKENI. The CDR3 DNA is TGTGCCAGCTCACCTGCCAGGGAAGAGACCCAGTACTTC. Protein product: CASSPAREETQYF.

J is TRBJ1-2 and V is TRBV6-5, with D perhaps TRBD1 (5 bases). V was clipped by 6 bases and J by 8 bases, with 16 bases between them. Germline assignment: CDR1 MNHEY and CDR2 SVGAGI. There are 13 residues in the CDR3. CDR3 loop: CASRFRESTGYTF. CDR3 nucleotides: TGTGCCAGCAGGTTCAGGGAATCGACAGGCTACACCTTC.

This clone has just a few counts. The V and J genes are TRBV18 and TRBJ2-3, with D unclear. Trimming shortened V by 2 bases and J by 4 bases, and 16 bases separated the two germline ends. In germline, CDR1 is KGHSH, CDR2 LQKENI. This CDR3 spans 16 amino acids. CDR3 sequence reads: CASSPIFPSGPDTQYF. The CDR3 nucleotides are TGTGCCAGCTCACCAATCTTCCCCTCTGGGCCAGATACGCAGTATTTT.

This clone was counted only a few times. This chain uses TRBV9 with TRBJ1-2, with D tentatively TRBD1 (5 bases). The CDR3 is made up of 13 amino acids. Trimming left V 4 bases short and J 4 bases short, with 11 bases between. Germline V gene data show CDR1 as SGDLS and CDR2 as YYNGEE. The CDR3 protein is CASSFRQFYGYTF. The CDR3 DNA follows: TGTGCCAGCAGCTTCCGACAGTTCTATGGCTACACCTTC. Looking up the rest from reference TRBV9 and TRBJ1-2 gives the full variable domain: DSGVTQTPKHLITATGQRVTLRCSPRSGDLSVYWYQQSLDQGLQFLIQYYNGEERAKGNILERFSAQQFPDLHSELNLSSLELGDSALYFCASSFRQFYGYTFGSGTRLTVV.

The gene calls are TRBV30 and TRBJ1-2; TRBD1 matches at 8 bases. Germline trimming cut 3 bases from V and 7 bases from J; bases unmatched to any gene: 7. CDR3 length: 13 residues. CDR1 is GTSNPN, CDR2 SVGIG, per germline (reference sequence). The CDR3 DNA reads as TGTGCCTGGAGCTCGACAGGGGAGATTGGCTACACCTTC. This gives the protein CAWSSTGEIGYTF.

The genes are TRBV18 and TRBJ2-2; 8 bases align to TRBD1. Germline CDR1 KGHSH, CDR2 LQKENI. This CDR3 contains 14 residues. V dropped 4 bases and J dropped 5; count of bases not matched to a gene: 3. The CDR3 DNA follows: TGTGCCAGCTCACGAGGACAGGGAACCGGGGAGCTGTTTTTT. This encodes CASSRGQGTGELFF. Combining the CDR3 with reference TRBV18 and TRBJ2-2 gives the whole variable domain NAGVMQNPRHLVRRRGQEARLRCSPMKGHSHVYWYRQLPEEGLKFMVYLQKENIIDESGMPKERFSAEFPKEGPSILRIQQVVRGDSAAYFCASSRGQGTGELFFGEGSRLTVL.

This clone occurred a few times. The chain joins TRBV18 to TRBJ1-1, with 9 bases identical to TRBD1. Germline V gives CDR1 KGHSH, CDR2 LQKENI. The J segment lost 7 bases and the V segment lost 0 bases, leaving 3 bases of the junction unmatched. The CDR3 sequence is 14 residues long. The CDR3 spells CASSPPRDRDEAFF. The CDR3 DNA reads as TGTGCCAGCTCACCACCCCGGGACAGGGATGAAGCTTTCTTT.

The table lists this clone with a few counts. Different DNA sequences within this sample yield the same CDR3. The chain employs TRBV20-1 and TRBJ1-2; D might be TRBD1 (5 bases). CDR1 is DFQATT, CDR2 SNEGSKA, per germline (reference sequence). The CDR3 loop spans 11 amino acids. Trimming left V 2 bases short and J 8 bases short, with 9 bases between. CDR3 amino acids: CSARREGGYTF. As DNA, the CDR3 is TGCAGTGCTAGAAGGGAGGGGGGCTACACCTTC.

This clone was seen only a few times. The genes are TRBV30 and TRBJ1-6; D call uncertain. Looked up from germline, CDR1 is GTSNPN and CDR2 is SVGIG (reference sequence). The CDR3 runs to 11 residues. V shed 1 base and J shed 15 bases, with 10 bases lying between them. CDR3 nucleotide sequence: TGTGCCTGGAGTGCGGGAAACTACCTCCACTTT. This sequence encodes CAWSAGNYLHF. Supplemented by reference TRBV30 and TRBJ1-6, the full variable domain reads SQTIHQWPATLVQPVGSPLSLECTVEGTSNPNLYWYRQAAGRGLQLLFYSVGIGQISSEVPQNLSASRPQDRQFILSSKKLLLSDSGFYLCAWSAGNYLHFGNGTRLTVT.

This clone was counted only a few times. The V gene is TRBV7-2, the J gene TRBJ1-2; D gene ambiguous. From germline, CDR1 is SGHTA and CDR2 FQGNSA. Deletions cut 2 bases from V and 6 bases from J, with 10 bases between. The CDR3 covers 13 residues. This CDR3 reads CASSLNWQDGYTF. DNA for the CDR3: TGTGCCAGCAGCTTAAATTGGCAGGATGGCTACACCTTC.

There are a few counts of this clone. The V call is TRBV19, the J call TRBJ1-1; TRBD1 aligns across 7 bases. The CDR3 length is 14 residues. The germline V gene has CDR1 LNHDA and CDR2 SQIVND (reference sequence). With V trimmed by 7 bases and J by 6 bases, 11 bases remained unmatched. CDR3 in DNA: TGTGCCAGTATCCTTCGGGCAGGGGGTTCTGAAGCTTTCTTT. Translated: CASILRAGGSEAFF.

The chain carries TRBV9 and TRBJ2-7, with 7 bases lining up with TRBD1. Germline V CDR1 and CDR2: SGDLS, YYNGEE. The CDR3 sequence is 16 residues long. Trimming took 4 bases from V and 0 from J; bases not matched to a gene: 10. CDR3 residues: CASSKRDSPFSYEQYF. The DNA for the CDR3 is TGTGCCAGCAGCAAAAGGGACAGCCCCTTCTCCTACGAGCAGTACTTC.

This rearrangement joins TRBV7-6 to TRBJ2-7, with 16 bases aligning to TRBD2. The CDR3 runs to 16 residues. V shed 5 bases and J 5 bases; nucleotides not matched to a gene: 6. Germline V gene data show CDR1 as SGHVS and CDR2 as FNYEAQ. The CDR3, as DNA: TGTGCCAGCAGCCCGGGACTAGCGGGGGGGCCCCACGAGCAGTACTTC. Translated, it gives CASSPGLAGGPHEQYF.

This clone was seen only a few times. The chain combines TRBV5-5 with TRBJ2-5; TRBD1 agrees at 8 bases. CDR3 length: 12 amino acids. Germline V gene lookup returns CDR1 SGHKS and CDR2 YYEKEE (reference sequence). The junction had 0 bases not matched to a gene; V was cut back by 3 bases and J by 5 bases. CDR3: CASSYRGETQYF. The CDR3 DNA reads TGTGCCAGCAGCTACAGGGGGGAGACCCAGTACTTC.

This chain links TRBV15 with TRBJ2-7; 7 positions agree with TRBD2. J gave up 6 bases and V 5 bases, and 7 bases lay outside the gene matches. Germline CDR1 and CDR2: LNHNV and YYDKDF (reference sequence). The CDR3 extends over 13 amino acids. Written as DNA, the CDR3 is TGTGCCACCAGCGGGGGGGGAGGGACCGAGCAGTACTTC. This gives the protein CATSGGGGTEQYF.

This clone was detected a few times. The CDR3 nucleotides are TGTGCCAGCGGGGACTGCCCTGGAGACATTCAGTACTTC. Its translation: CASGDCPGDIQYF. The chain recombines TRBV21-1 with TRBJ2-4; TRBD2, the table's D call, was not compared with the DNA. TRBV21-1 is annotated as a pseudogene. The CDR3 spans 13 residues.

The table lists this clone with many counts. The chain employs TRBV29-1 and TRBJ1-4; D gene unclear. This CDR3 comprises 14 residues. Germline lookup yields CDR1 SQVTM and CDR2 ANQGSEA. Trimming removed 0 bases from V and 8 bases from J, with 13 bases in between. CDR3 residues: CSVEDPRRSEKLFF. CDR3 coding DNA: TGCAGCGTTGAAGATCCTAGGCGGTCGGAAAAACTGTTTTTT.

This clone occurred many times. V and J are TRBV15 and TRBJ2-1; D is unclear. The CDR3 loop spans 12 amino acids. Trimming cost V 1 base and J 7 bases, with 5 bases left between them. Germline values: CDR1 LNHNV, CDR2 YYDKDF (reference sequence). The CDR3, as DNA: TGTGCCACCAGCAGAGTGGCAAATGAGCAGTTCTTC. Amino acids: CATSRVANEQFF. The complete variable domain, with remaining parts taken from reference TRBV15 and TRBJ2-1, reads DAMVIQNPRYQVTQFGKPVTLSCSQTLNHNVMYWYQQKSSQAPKLLFHYYDKDFNNEADTPDNFQSRRPNTSFCFLDIRSPGLGDTAMYLCATSRVANEQFFGPGTRLTVL.

The chain uses TRBV28 and TRBJ2-7, with D possibly TRBD2 on 5 matching bases. CDR3 length equals 9 residues. Germline loops: CDR1 MDHEN, CDR2 SYDVKM. CDR3 nucleotides: TGTGGCAACAGCGGCGGGCAGTACTTC. Its protein product is CGNSGGQYF.

V gene TRBV4-1 combines with J gene TRBJ1-2; the match to TRBD1 covers 9 bases. Trimming at V came to 1 base and at J to 7 bases, leaving 10 bases not matched to a gene. The CDR3 runs 16 residues. Germline V lookup: CDR1 MGHRA, CDR2 YSYEKL. This CDR3 is CASSQATSQGAGGYTF. CDR3 coding DNA: TGCGCCAGCAGCCAAGCAACTTCACAGGGGGCCGGTGGCTACACCTTC.

V is TRBV30 and J is TRBJ1-1; no clear D gene. V was trimmed by 6 bases and J by 2 bases, leaving 13 bases between them. Germline V gene data show CDR1 as GTSNPN and CDR2 as SVGIG (reference sequence). This CDR3 has 13 amino acids. CDR3 protein: CACQKAGNTEAFF. CDR3 sequence (DNA): TGTGCCTGCCAGAAAGCAGGAAACACTGAAGCTTTCTTT.

The chain is built from TRBV7-2 and TRBJ2-3; TRBD2 matches at 9 bases. J was trimmed by 3 bases and V by 6 bases; bases with no gene match: 7. The CDR3 has 15 residues. The germline V gene has CDR1 SGHTA and CDR2 FQGNSA. For the CDR3, the DNA is TGTGCCAGCAGTTTGTCTAGCGGGAAGACAGATACGCAGTATTTT. It yields the protein CASSLSSGKTDTQYF.